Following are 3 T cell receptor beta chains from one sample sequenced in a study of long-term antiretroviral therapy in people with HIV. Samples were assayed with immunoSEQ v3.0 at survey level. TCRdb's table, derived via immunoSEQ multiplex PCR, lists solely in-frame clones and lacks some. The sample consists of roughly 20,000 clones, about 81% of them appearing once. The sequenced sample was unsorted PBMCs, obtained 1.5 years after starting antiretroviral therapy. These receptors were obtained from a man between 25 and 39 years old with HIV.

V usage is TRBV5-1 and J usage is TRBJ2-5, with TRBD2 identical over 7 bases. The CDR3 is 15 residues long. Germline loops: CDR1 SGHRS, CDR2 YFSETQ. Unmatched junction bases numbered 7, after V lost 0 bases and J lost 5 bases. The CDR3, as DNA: TGCGCCAGCAGCTTGGGCGGGAGAGGATTGGAGACCCAGTACTTC. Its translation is CASSLGGRGLETQYF.

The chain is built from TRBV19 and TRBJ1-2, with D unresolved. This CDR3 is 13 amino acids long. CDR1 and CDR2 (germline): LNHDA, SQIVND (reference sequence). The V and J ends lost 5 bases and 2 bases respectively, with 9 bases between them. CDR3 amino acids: CASSPRRNYGYTF. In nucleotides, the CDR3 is TGTGCCAGTAGTCCCCGGAGAAACTATGGCTACACCTTC.

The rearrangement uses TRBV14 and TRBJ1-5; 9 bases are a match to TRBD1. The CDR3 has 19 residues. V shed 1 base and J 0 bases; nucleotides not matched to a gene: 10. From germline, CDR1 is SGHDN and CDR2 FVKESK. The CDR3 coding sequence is TGTGCCAGCAGCCAAGGTACGGGACAGGGCGTATGTAGCAATCAGCCCCAGCATTTT. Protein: CASSQGTGQGVCSNQPQHF.